These 17 T cell receptor beta chains came from one sample sequenced in a study of T cell repertoires in cytomegalovirus infection. No cognate antigen is known for these TCRs. TCRdb re-called the reads through MiXCR, storing one row per CDR3 protein. The table includes some 310,000 distinct CDR3 sequences, about 25% detected once. The sequences come from cultured PBMCs, collected from culture after CMV antigen stimulation. These TCRs come from a human donor in good health (CMV status not recorded). Some clones in this sample may be carry-over from other donors' samples.

This chain connects TRBV7-3 to TRBJ2-3; 8 bases are shared with TRBD1. CDR1 and CDR2 from the germline V gene are SGHTA and FQGTGA. With 6 bases clipped from V and 4 bases from J, the junction kept 3 bases outside the gene matches. The CDR3 has 13 amino acids. CDR3 sequence: CASRRQGSDTQYF. In DNA, the CDR3 is TGTGCCAGCAGGCGACAGGGGTCAGATACGCAGTATTTT.

The rearrangement joins TRBV5-1 to TRBJ1-4; D not resolved. Deletions cut 0 bases from V and 0 bases from J, with 6 bases between. There are 15 residues in the CDR3. Germline CDR1 is SGHRS and CDR2 is YFSETQ. CDR3 in amino acids: CASSLGGTTNEKLFF. CDR3 coding DNA: TGCGCCAGCAGCTTGGGTGGGACAACTAATGAAAAACTGTTTTTT.

This clonotype occurred a few times. V usage is TRBV6-2 or TRBV6-3 and J usage is TRBJ2-7, with 9 positions matching TRBD2. Per germline, CDR1 MNHEY and CDR2 SVGEGT. There are 16 residues in the CDR3. V was clipped by 0 bases and J by 4 bases; unmatched bases: 7. The CDR3 protein is CASSYSLTSGPYEQYF. CDR3 bases: TGTGCCAGCAGTTACTCGTTGACTAGCGGACCTTACGAGCAGTACTTC.

The sample holds a few counts of this clonotype. The chain has TRBV5-4 and TRBJ1-2; 12 bases are shared with TRBD1. CDR3 length: 15 amino acids. Germline assignment: CDR1 SGHNT and CDR2 YYREEE (reference sequence). V dropped 6 bases and J dropped 7; count of bases not matched to a gene: 10. CDR3 residues: CASTHQGQGARGYTF. In nucleotides, the CDR3 is TGTGCCAGCACCCATCAGGGACAGGGGGCGCGTGGCTACACCTTC. Based on the CDR3 plus reference TRBV5-4 and TRBJ1-2, the full variable domain is ETGVTQSPTHLIKTRGQQVTLRCSSQSGHNTVSWYQQALGQGPQFIFQYYREEENGRGNFPPRFSGLQFPNYSSELNVNALELDDSALYLCASTHQGQGARGYTFGSGTRLTVV.

The chain is built from TRBV19 and TRBJ1-2; 7 bases line up with TRBD1. This CDR3 spans 13 amino acids. The V segment lost 4 bases and the J segment 6 bases; nucleotides outside the gene matches: 5. Germline loops: CDR1 LNHDA, CDR2 SQIVND (reference sequence). CDR3 coding DNA: TGTGCCAGTAGTAAAGAGACAGGGAATGGCTACACCTTC. Translating gives CASSKETGNGYTF.

This clonotype is classed as medium-sized. The chain employs TRBV7-2 and TRBJ2-7; TRBD2 matches at 10 bases. CDR1 is SGHTA, CDR2 FQGNSA, per germline. There are 15 residues in the CDR3. V trimming: 0 bases; J trimming: 7 bases; junction bases outside the gene matches: 6. The CDR3 loop reads CASSLAHSGRLEQYV. The CDR3 DNA reads as TGTGCCAGCAGCTTAGCGCATAGCGGGAGGTTGGAGCAGTACGTC.

CDR3 loop: CASSLLSGNYNEQFF. Written as DNA, the CDR3 is TGTGCCAGCAGCTTATTAAGCGGTAACTACAATGAGCAGTTCTTC. This chain links TRBV7-6 with TRBJ2-1, with D possibly being TRBD2 (5 bases). The germline V gene has CDR1 SGHVS and CDR2 FNYEAQ. V lost 2 bases to trimming and J lost 3 bases, with 11 bases between them. This CDR3 has 15 amino acids.

This clonotype was observed a handful of times. This chain connects TRBV6-2 or TRBV6-3 to TRBJ2-7, with no clear D. Trimming shortened V by 4 bases and J by 1 base, and 11 bases separated the two germline ends. The CDR3 length is 14 residues. The germline CDR1 and CDR2 sequences are MNHEY and SVGEGT. The CDR3 loop reads CASSFDKISYEQYF. The CDR3 nucleotides are TGTGCCAGCAGTTTCGACAAAATATCCTACGAGCAGTACTTC.

The chain joins TRBV29-1 to TRBJ1-1; 8 bases align to TRBD1. Germline V CDR1 and CDR2: SQVTM, ANQGSEA. The CDR3 runs to 13 residues. CDR3 loop: CSGQGYQNTEAFF. CDR3 DNA: TGCAGTGGACAGGGCTACCAGAACACTGAAGCTTTCTTT.

This clonotype was seen at least ten times. This chain links TRBV27 with TRBJ2-7; D uncertain. The CDR3 consists of 13 residues. Looked up from germline, CDR1 is MNHEY and CDR2 is SMNVEV (reference sequence). Deletions cut 0 bases from V and 0 bases from J, with 3 bases between. CDR3 DNA: TGTGCCAGCAGTTTATCCATCTCCTACGAGCAGTACTTC. Residues: CASSLSISYEQYF.

In this sample, this clonotype turned up a few times. This chain joins TRBV7-9 and TRBJ2-3; TRBD2 matches at 8 bases. The CDR3 totals 14 residues. The V gene's germline CDR1 is SEHNR and CDR2 FQNEAQ (reference sequence). V shed 6 bases and J 2 bases; nucleotides not matched to a gene: 4. In DNA form, the CDR3 reads TGTGCCAGCAGACGGGAGGGCCTCACAGATACGCAGTATTTT. Translating it yields CASRREGLTDTQYF.

This clonotype was detected only a few times. V usage is TRBV11-2 and J usage is TRBJ2-1; tentatively, D is TRBD1 (6 bases). Germline CDR1 is SGHAT and CDR2 is FQNNGV. The CDR3 runs 14 residues. V lost 2 bases to trimming and J lost 4 bases, with 9 bases between them. In DNA, the CDR3 is TGTGCCAGCAGCTTAAGGGACATGTACAATGAGCAGTTCTTC. It codes for CASSLRDMYNEQFF.

This clonotype was seen repeatedly, ten times or more. The genes are TRBV7-2 and TRBJ2-6; possible D gene TRBD2, 5 bases. This CDR3 region has 14 residues. Germline values: CDR1 SGHTA, CDR2 FQGNSA. V lost 1 base and J lost 9, with 10 bases in between. This chain's CDR3 is CASSLDERFNVLTF. CDR3 DNA sequence: TGTGCCAGCAGCTTAGACGAGCGGTTCAACGTCCTGACTTTC. Full variable domain (outside the CDR3, taken from reference TRBV7-2 and TRBJ2-6): GAGVSQSPSNKVTEKGKDVELRCDPISGHTALYWYRQSLGQGLEFLIYFQGNSAPDKSGLPSDRFSAERTGGSVSTLTIQRTQQEDSAVYLCASSLDERFNVLTFGAGSRLTVL.

This clonotype was seen a handful of times. The CDR3 loop reads CASSLENRGVETQYF. As DNA, the CDR3 is TGTGCCAGCAGCTTAGAGAACAGAGGGGTTGAGACCCAGTACTTC. The chain recombines TRBV7-2 with TRBJ2-5; TRBD1 or TRBD2 may be the D gene (5 bases each). The CDR3 sequence is 15 residues long. V dropped 1 base and J dropped 5 bases, with 14 bases sitting between them. The germline CDR1 and CDR2 sequences are SGHTA and FQGNSA.

This clonotype has just a few counts. The chain combines TRBV30 with TRBJ1-1; 7 bases fit TRBD1. CDR1 and CDR2 from the germline V gene are GTSNPN and SVGIG (reference sequence). The CDR3 sequence is 13 residues long. The J segment lost 2 bases and the V segment lost 4 bases, leaving 4 bases of the junction unmatched. As DNA, the CDR3 is TGTGCCTGGAATGGACAGGTCAACACTGAAGCTTTCTTT. Residues: CAWNGQVNTEAFF.

This sequence joins TRBV15 and TRBJ2-6; 10 nucleotides agree with TRBD2. Per the germline V gene, CDR1 is LNHNV and CDR2 is YYDKDF (reference sequence). The junction had 10 bases not matched to a gene; V was cut back by 2 bases and J by 0 bases. This CDR3 is 20 amino acids long. The CDR3 nucleotides are TGTGCCACCAGCAGATCCCCTCTAGCGGGAGTCGACTCTGGGGCCAACGTCCTGACTTTC. It yields the protein CATSRSPLAGVDSGANVLTF.

This clonotype was detected a few times. The chain links TRBV9 to TRBJ2-2; D possibly corresponds to TRBD1 (6 bases). From germline, CDR1 is SGDLS and CDR2 YYNGEE. Trimming pared 0 bases from V and 4 bases from J, leaving 13 bases between. The CDR3 contains 16 residues. The CDR3 nucleotides read TGTGCCAGCAGCGTAGGACAGGTGGGACGCACCGGGGAGCTGTTTTTT. This encodes CASSVGQVGRTGELFF.